This T cell receptor (beta chain) is drawn from a study of blood T cell repertoires in COVID-19. Only one count was recorded for this clone. Germline V gene sequence: CDR1 SGHNT, CDR2 YENEEA. The length of the CDR3 is 15 residues. V trimming: 1 base; J trimming: 6 bases; junction bases outside the gene matches: 1. Some clones are missing from TCRdb's copy, which holds only in-frame ones; the method was immunoSEQ multiplex PCR. This table has approximately 400,000 clones, approximately 88% appearing once. Sequenced input: peripheral blood. The chain is built from TRBV11-3 and TRBJ2-1; 12 bases map to TRBD2. The TCR sequence derives from a woman in her fifties or sixties with COVID-19, enrolled during active disease. The CDR3 protein is CASSLGLAGVNEQFF. DNA for the CDR3: TGTGCCAGCAGCTTAGGACTAGCGGGGGTCAATGAGCAGTTCTTC.